This T cell receptor (beta chain) was identified during a study of T cell changes during pregnancy in multiple sclerosis. The V gene's germline CDR1 is LNHNV and CDR2 YYDKDF (reference sequence). Trimming left V 1 base short and J 8 bases short, with 17 bases between. This CDR3 spans 15 amino acids. This table comes from immunoSEQ multiplex PCR, and its TCRdb copy is limited to in-frame clones, with some not included. Of about 49,000 clones listed, 80% to 95% are singletons. Sequenced here: peripheral blood, sampled after pregnancy. The receptor was isolated from a female donor with multiple sclerosis, enrolled in a pregnancy study. The chain has TRBV15 and TRBJ1-2; TRBD1 is a possible D gene (6 bases). The CDR3 spells CATSRGLQGSIGYTF. CDR3 bases: TGTGCCACCAGCAGAGGCCTACAGGGTTCCATCGGCTACACCTTC.